Below, 15 T cell receptor beta chains from the same sample are listed, as sequenced in a study of blood T cell repertoires in COVID-19. The table came from immunoSEQ multiplex PCR; TCRdb's copy has only in-frame clones and leaves some out. This table has approximately 100,000 clones, 80% appearing once. The sequenced sample consisted of peripheral blood. The source of these receptors is a human donor in a cohort sampled during active or convalescent COVID-19.

This clone was seen just once. The chain employs TRBV7-8 and TRBJ1-1, with unresolved D. Trimming stripped 0 bases from V and 0 bases from J, with 5 bases between. CDR3 length: 14 residues. Germline V gene sequence: CDR1 SGHVS, CDR2 FQNEAQ. CDR3 in DNA: TGTGCCAGCAGCTTAGCGTGGCTGAACACTGAAGCTTTCTTT. Protein product: CASSLAWLNTEAFF.

The rearrangement joins TRBV9 to TRBJ2-7, with D perhaps TRBD1 (6 bases). The germline V and J ends were trimmed by 3 bases and 6 bases, with 19 bases remaining between them. Germline V gives CDR1 SGDLS, CDR2 YYNGEE. The CDR3 loop spans 15 amino acids. CDR3 coding DNA: TGTGCCAGCAGCGCTTCTCCGGGACAAGGTCTCGAGCAGTACTTC. Translating it yields CASSASPGQGLEQYF. Looking up the rest from reference TRBV9 and TRBJ2-7 gives the full variable domain: DSGVTQTPKHLITATGQRVTLRCSPRSGDLSVYWYQQSLDQGLQFLIQYYNGEERAKGNILERFSAQQFPDLHSELNLSSLELGDSALYFCASSASPGQGLEQYFGPGTRLTVT.

This chain uses TRBV18 with TRBJ2-1; 9 positions match TRBD1. Germline CDR1 KGHSH, CDR2 LQKENI. J was trimmed by 4 bases and V by 3 bases; bases with no gene match: 7. CDR3 length: 16 amino acids. As DNA, the CDR3 is TGTGCCAGCTCACCGCGGAGGACAGGGGATTACAATGAGCAGTTCTTC. Its protein is CASSPRRTGDYNEQFF.

This chain connects TRBV6-1 to TRBJ2-3; possibly TRBD2 for D (6 bases). Germline assignment: CDR1 MNHNS and CDR2 SASEGT. V was cut by 2 bases and J by 7 bases, with 22 bases left in between. This CDR3 contains 17 residues. The CDR3 sequence is CASSEPLARRNPNTQYF. CDR3 bases: TGTGCCAGCAGTGAACCGCTAGCGCGGCGCAATCCGAATACGCAGTATTTT.

The rearrangement joins TRBV20-1 to TRBJ2-3; D gene unclear. This CDR3 has 11 residues. The germline V gene encodes CDR1 DFQATT and CDR2 SNEGSKA (reference sequence). The germline V and J ends were trimmed by 7 bases and 4 bases, with 9 bases remaining between them. The CDR3 coding sequence is TGCAGTGGAGTCCTAGCAGATACGCAGTATTTT. Translation gives CSGVLADTQYF.

The V gene is TRBV7-9, the J gene TRBJ2-1; 8 bases match TRBD2. Trimming took 2 bases from V and 9 from J; bases not matched to a gene: 12. This CDR3 spans 16 amino acids. The V gene's germline CDR1 is SEHNR and CDR2 FQNEAQ (reference sequence). The CDR3 nucleotides read TGTGCCAGCAGCTTAAGAGGGTCAGCGGGAGTCGCTGAGCAGTTCTTC. Encoded protein: CASSLRGSAGVAEQFF.

The gene calls are TRBV19 and TRBJ2-5; 7 bases line up with TRBD1. The trim removed 1 base at V and 0 bases at J, leaving 2 bases unmatched. The CDR3 has 15 amino acids. Per germline, CDR1 LNHDA and CDR2 SQIVND (reference sequence). CDR3 nucleotides: TGTGCCAGTAGTATAGGGGACAGAAACCAAGAGACCCAGTACTTC. This sequence encodes CASSIGDRNQETQYF.

CDR3 nucleotides: TGTGCCAGTAAAAGGAGGGCCGTCGGTGAAAATGAGCAGTTCTTC. Its protein is CASKRRAVGENEQFF. The V and J genes are TRBV19 and TRBJ2-1; D perhaps matches TRBD2 (6 bases). The CDR3 is made up of 15 amino acids. Germline V gene lookup returns CDR1 LNHDA and CDR2 SQIVND (reference sequence). The V end was cut by 7 bases, the J end by 7 bases, with 20 bases between.

V is TRBV7-2 and J is TRBJ1-1, with a possible D match to TRBD1 (6 bases). The CDR3 length is 14 residues. Between the trimmed V and J ends, which lost 3 bases and 4 bases, there was a span of 12 bases. Per the germline V gene, CDR1 is SGHTA and CDR2 is FQGNSA. In DNA form, the CDR3 reads TGTGCCAGCAGCTTCGCGGGGGGCTCCACTGAAGCTTTCTTT. Translating it yields CASSFAGGSTEAFF.

For the CDR3, the DNA is TGCGCCAGCAGCCAACAGGGTGGAAACACCATATATTTT. As protein: CASSQQGGNTIYF. The chain joins TRBV4-3 to TRBJ1-3, with TRBD1 as a possible D gene (5 bases). Trimming took off 2 bases at V and 3 bases at J, with 5 bases between the two ends. CDR1 and CDR2 (germline): LGHNA, YSLEER. The CDR3 loop spans 13 amino acids.

This rearrangement joins TRBV6-2 or TRBV6-3 to TRBJ2-1, with 8 bases aligning to TRBD2. J was trimmed by 4 bases and V by 6 bases; bases with no gene match: 8. Germline CDR1 and CDR2: MNHEY and SVGEGT. The CDR3 has 15 amino acids. DNA for the CDR3: TGTGCCAGCAGCCACATCGGGGGGGGTTACAATGAGCAGTTCTTC. Amino acids: CASSHIGGGYNEQFF.

This chain connects TRBV9 to TRBJ2-5; tentative D call: TRBD2 (7 bases). The CDR3 runs to 16 residues. Trimming removed 0 bases from V and 1 base from J, with 13 bases in between. The V gene's germline CDR1 is SGDLS and CDR2 YYNGEE. The CDR3: CASSVGGGVLQETQYF. The CDR3 nucleotides read TGTGCCAGCAGCGTAGGAGGGGGGGTACTCCAAGAGACCCAGTACTTC.

This clone was detected once. The J gene is TRBJ1-2, the V gene TRBV28; D might be TRBD1 (5 bases). CDR3 length: 12 residues. V was pared by 1 base and J by 8 bases, with 8 bases between. Germline V CDR1 and CDR2: MDHEN, SYDVKM. The chain's CDR3 is CASSLSQGGYTF. As DNA, the CDR3 is TGTGCCAGCAGTTTATCGCAGGGCGGCTACACCTTC.

The rearrangement links TRBV18 to TRBJ2-1, with D maybe TRBD2 (6 bases). The CDR3 runs to 14 residues. V lost 5 bases and J lost 4, with 12 bases in between. Germline-derived CDR1 and CDR2 are KGHSH and LQKENI. The DNA for the CDR3 is TGTGCCAGCTCAGGGGACTTTAGGTACAATGAGCAGTTCTTC. It codes for CASSGDFRYNEQFF.

Only a few counts were recorded for this clone. J is TRBJ1-6 and V is TRBV7-9, with D perhaps TRBD1 (5 bases). Trimming pared 0 bases from V and 0 bases from J, leaving 15 bases between. Germline V lookup: CDR1 SEHNR, CDR2 FQNEAQ (reference sequence). CDR3 length equals 19 residues. The CDR3 loop is CASSLARGVSASYNSPLHF. CDR3 in DNA: TGTGCCAGCAGCTTAGCTCGGGGGGTCTCTGCCTCCTATAATTCACCCCTCCACTTT.